Presented here are 3 T cell receptor beta chains from one specimen sequenced in a study of shared clonotypes between healthy human individuals. The table came from immunoSEQ multiplex PCR; TCRdb's copy has only in-frame clones and leaves some out. Among more than 2 million clones listed, 95% were seen once. The sequenced sample was naive CD4+ T cells sorted from blood. Subset specified: CD45RA+ positively selected. The receptors here all came from a man aged 18 to 30 in good health.

This clone appeared once. Here the CDR3 reads CATNKGGPNSYEQYF. CDR3 nucleotides: TGTGCCACCAATAAAGGAGGGCCCAACTCCTACGAGCAGTACTTC. The chain links TRBV28 to TRBJ2-7, with D possibly TRBD2 on 6 matching bases. Germline V gene sequence: CDR1 MDHEN, CDR2 SYDVKM. V was clipped by 10 bases and J by 0 bases, with 19 bases between them. This CDR3 has 15 residues.

The chain links TRBV5-1 to TRBJ2-3; D possibly matches TRBD1 or TRBD2 (5 bases each). The V and J ends lost 4 bases and 2 bases respectively, with 8 bases between them. CDR3 length: 13 amino acids. The germline V gene has CDR1 SGHRS and CDR2 YFSETQ. CDR3: CASSEGNTDTQYF. CDR3 nucleotides: TGCGCCAGCAGCGAGGGGAACACAGATACGCAGTATTTT.

This clone was found a few times. Other DNA sequences in the sample encode the same CDR3. The rearrangement joins TRBV7-9 to TRBJ2-7, with no clear D. Trimming shortened V by 1 base and J by 4 bases, and 8 bases separated the two germline ends. CDR1 and CDR2 from the germline V gene are SEHNR and FQNEAQ (reference sequence). This CDR3 is built from 13 residues. The CDR3 here is CASSLVWSYEQYF. The CDR3 DNA is TGTGCCAGCAGCTTAGTTTGGTCTTACGAGCAGTACTTC.